Sequencing of this T cell receptor beta chain was carried out in a study of PD-1 blockade in classical Hodgkin lymphoma (dated by TCRdb to about 2020). About the investigation overall: Nivolumab dosing was 3 mg/kg intravenously every 2 weeks, continuing until either disease progression or unacceptable toxicity. A peripheral blood immune signature of response to PD-1 blockade in classical Hodgkin lymphoma was defined using TCR beta sequencing and CyTOF.

From a lookup of the germline V gene, CDR1 and CDR2 are MDHEN and SYDVKM. V lost 9 bases and J lost 7 bases; the stretch between them is 12 bases long. From the cysteine through the phenylalanine, the CDR3 covers 11 amino acids. Left in the record is the CDR3 DNA by itself, 33 bases read in frame from the first base. The Qiagen DNeasy kit was used to extract genomic DNA both from unsorted PBMCs and from the negatively selected CD4+ and CD8+ fractions. TCR beta CDR3 regions were amplified by immunoSEQ multiplex PCR using primers annealing to V and J segments. A synthetic immune receptor repertoire was used to minimize amplification bias, and remaining bias was computationally removed after sequencing. As for the original processing: Custom Python scripts were used to quantify repertoire diversity as the Shannon entropy index. The unsorted, CD4+ and CD8+ repertoires were each analyzed separately, with the exception of combined analyses, where CD4+ and CD8+ sequences were merged in silico. Clonal expansion was defined as at least a 2-fold frequency increase after treatment relative to C1D1, with a pseudocount of 0.5 for undetected baseline clones. Clones with 0 or 1 copy at C1D1 were classified as singleton clones, and clones with 2 or more copies were classified as non-singleton clones. Clones expanded in unsorted samples were assigned a CD4+, CD8+ or unknown annotation through matching of protein sequences in sorted samples from the same patient. Wilcoxon tests on paired samples were used to test changes in diversity from C1D1 to C4D1. TCRdb limited this immuneACCESS table to in-frame rearrangements with V and J called. A share of clones is missing; checked studies link under half to unresolved V genes, and the rest is unexplained. V and J calls and clone size are those listed in that table; D and trimming were worked out from the DNA. For this sample the table gives 10,000 to 13,000 clones, of which about 75% were detected only once. The top ten constitute 30% to 35% of the sample.

A remark on this clone: Its cognate antigen has yet to be identified. No base quality values were provided; no much bigger clone lies one nucleotide off.

What the time point label conveys for this sample: cycle 1 day 1 (C1D1), immediately before nivolumab initiation. All trial patients had relapsed after autologous stem cell transplantation, with cohorts A, B and C differing in prior brentuximab vedotin exposure. The trial cohort comprised 56 patients with relapsed/refractory classical Hodgkin lymphoma whose best overall responses were complete response, partial response or progressive disease. In the multi-cohort phase II CheckMate 205 trial, trial patients received single-agent nivolumab. An independent review committee assessed best overall response by applying the 2007 International Working Group response criteria. Trial PBMCs were collected just before the start of nivolumab (C1D1) and during therapy at cycle 2 day 1 and cycle 4 day 1. Peripheral blood was collected in 8 mL Vacutainer Cell Preparation Tubes, from which PBMCs were isolated by centrifugation and then cryopreserved.

What the authors observed across the whole study: Diversity was lower in patients who began nivolumab less than 1 year after ASCT, so these patients were left out of later analyses to avoid confounding by immune reconstitution. Baseline diversity similar to that of newly diagnosed patients was observed in trial patients achieving complete response, whereas significantly lower diversity was observed in partial responders and progressors. The study covered only a single clinical trial cohort, and the causes of the repertoire differences, possibly disease activity or prior therapy, were still not defined. Baseline TCR diversity was reported as lower in newly diagnosed patients than in healthy donors, and lower still in relapsed/refractory patients. A significant rise by C4D1 was seen in CD4+ but not CD8+ TCR diversity (p=0.0027 vs p=0.16), with the rise being most apparent in complete responders (p=0.02).

The source was peripheral blood mononuclear cells (PBMCs), collected at baseline. The clonotype comes from a human donor with classical Hodgkin lymphoma. This chain joins TRBV28 to TRBJ1-2, with the D gene uncertain. The CDR3 here reads CASYRAAGYTF. The nucleotide sequence is given as TGTGCCAGTTACCGAGCGGCTGGCTACACCTTC.